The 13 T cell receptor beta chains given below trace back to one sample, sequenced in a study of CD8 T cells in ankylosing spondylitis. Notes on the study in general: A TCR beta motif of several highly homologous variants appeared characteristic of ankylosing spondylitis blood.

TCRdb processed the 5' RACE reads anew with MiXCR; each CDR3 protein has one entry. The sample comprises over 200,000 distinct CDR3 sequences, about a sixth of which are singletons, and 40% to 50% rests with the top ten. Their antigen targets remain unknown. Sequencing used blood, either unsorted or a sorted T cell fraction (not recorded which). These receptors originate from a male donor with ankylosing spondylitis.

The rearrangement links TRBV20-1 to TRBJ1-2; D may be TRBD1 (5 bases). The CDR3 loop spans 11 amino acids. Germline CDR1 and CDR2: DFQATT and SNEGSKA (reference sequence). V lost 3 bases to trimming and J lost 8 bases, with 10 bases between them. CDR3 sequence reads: CSASWGGGYTF. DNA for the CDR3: TGCAGTGCTAGCTGGGGGGGAGGCTACACCTTC.

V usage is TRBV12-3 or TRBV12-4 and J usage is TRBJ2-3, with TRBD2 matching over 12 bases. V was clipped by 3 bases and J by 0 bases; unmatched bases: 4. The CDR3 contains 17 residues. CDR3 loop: CASSFYLAGGSTDTQYF. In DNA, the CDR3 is TGTGCCAGCAGTTTTTACCTAGCGGGAGGGAGCACAGATACGCAGTATTTT.

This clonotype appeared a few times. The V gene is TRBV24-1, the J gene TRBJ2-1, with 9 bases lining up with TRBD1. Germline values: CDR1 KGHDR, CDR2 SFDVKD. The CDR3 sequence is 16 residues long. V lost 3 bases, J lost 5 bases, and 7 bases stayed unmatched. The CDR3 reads CATSDPGTGNHNEQFF. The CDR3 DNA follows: TGTGCCACCAGTGATCCCGGGACAGGGAACCACAATGAGCAGTTCTTC.

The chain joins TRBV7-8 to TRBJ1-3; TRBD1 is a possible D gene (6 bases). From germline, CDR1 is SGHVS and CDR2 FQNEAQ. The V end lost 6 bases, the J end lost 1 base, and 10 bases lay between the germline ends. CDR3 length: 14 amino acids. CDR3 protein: CASRSTGSGNTIYF. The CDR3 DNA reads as TGTGCCAGCAGATCAACAGGGTCTGGAAACACCATATATTTT. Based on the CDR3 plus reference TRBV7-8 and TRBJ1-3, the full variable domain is GAGVSQSPRYKVAKRGQDVALRCDPISGHVSLFWYQQALGQGPEFLTYFQNEAQLDKSGLPSDRFFAERPEGSVSTLKIQRTQQEDSAVYLCASRSTGSGNTIYFGEGSWLTVV.

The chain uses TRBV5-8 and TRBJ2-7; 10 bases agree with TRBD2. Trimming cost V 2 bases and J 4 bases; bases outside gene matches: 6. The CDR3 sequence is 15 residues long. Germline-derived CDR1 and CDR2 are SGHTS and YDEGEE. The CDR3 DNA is TGTGCCAGCAGCTTTGTCCTAGCGGGGGTGTACGAGCAGTACTTC. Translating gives CASSFVLAGVYEQYF.

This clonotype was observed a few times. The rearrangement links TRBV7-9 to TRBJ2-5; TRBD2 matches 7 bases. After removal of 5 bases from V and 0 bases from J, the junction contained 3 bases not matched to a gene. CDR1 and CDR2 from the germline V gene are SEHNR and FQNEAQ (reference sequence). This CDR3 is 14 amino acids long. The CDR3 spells CASSTRGYQETQYF. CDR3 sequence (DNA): TGTGCCAGCAGCACGCGGGGGTACCAAGAGACCCAGTACTTC.

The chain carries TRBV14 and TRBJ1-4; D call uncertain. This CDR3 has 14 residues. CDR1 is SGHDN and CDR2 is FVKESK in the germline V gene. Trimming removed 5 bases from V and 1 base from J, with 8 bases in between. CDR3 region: CASSKSGTNEKLFF. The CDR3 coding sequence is TGTGCCAGCAGCAAGTCGGGAACTAATGAAAAACTGTTTTTT. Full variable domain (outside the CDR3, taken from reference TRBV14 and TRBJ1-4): EAGVTQFPSHSVIEKGQTVTLRCDPISGHDNLYWYRRVMGKEIKFLLHFVKESKQDESGMPNNRFLAERTGGTYSTLKVQPAELEDSGVYFCASSKSGTNEKLFFGSGTQLSVL.

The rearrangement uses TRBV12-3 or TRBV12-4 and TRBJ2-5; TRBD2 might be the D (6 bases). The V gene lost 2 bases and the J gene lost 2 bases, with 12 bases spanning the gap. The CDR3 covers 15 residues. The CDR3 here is CASSLSAGQQETQYF. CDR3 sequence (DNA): TGTGCCAGCAGTTTATCGGCGGGGCAGCAAGAGACCCAGTACTTC.

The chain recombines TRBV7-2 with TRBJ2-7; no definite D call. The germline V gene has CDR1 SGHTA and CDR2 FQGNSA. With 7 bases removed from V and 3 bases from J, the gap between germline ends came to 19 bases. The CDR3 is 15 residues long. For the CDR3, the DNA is TGTGCCAGCAAATCTTGGGCCCCGGACGGCTACGAGCAGTACTTC. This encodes CASKSWAPDGYEQYF.

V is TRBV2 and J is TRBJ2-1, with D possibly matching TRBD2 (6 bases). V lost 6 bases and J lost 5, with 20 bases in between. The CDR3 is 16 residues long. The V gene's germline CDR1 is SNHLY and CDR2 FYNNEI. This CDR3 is CASSGSPGRINNEQFF. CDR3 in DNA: TGTGCCAGCAGCGGGAGCCCGGGGCGGATTAACAATGAGCAGTTCTTC.

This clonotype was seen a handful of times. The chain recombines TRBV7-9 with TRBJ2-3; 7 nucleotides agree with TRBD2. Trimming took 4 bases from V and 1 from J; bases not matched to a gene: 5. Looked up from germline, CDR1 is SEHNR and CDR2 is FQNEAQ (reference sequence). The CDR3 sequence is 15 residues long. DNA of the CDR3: TGTGCCAGCAGCTGGGCGGGAGCGGGCACAGATACGCAGTATTTT. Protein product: CASSWAGAGTDTQYF.

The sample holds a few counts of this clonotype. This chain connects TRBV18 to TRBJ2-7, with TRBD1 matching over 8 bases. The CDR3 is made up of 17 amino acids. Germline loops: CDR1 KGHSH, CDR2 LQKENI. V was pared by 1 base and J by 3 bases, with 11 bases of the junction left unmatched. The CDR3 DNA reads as TGTGCCAGCTCACCACTAGACAGGGGTGAGACCAACTACGAGCAGTACTTC. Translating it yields CASSPLDRGETNYEQYF.

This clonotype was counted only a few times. CDR3 coding DNA: TGTGCCAGCAGCCCCCGGGACAGCAGCTCTGGAAACACCATATATTTT. It encodes CASSPRDSSSGNTIYF. The V gene is TRBV4-2, the J gene TRBJ1-3; 7 bases match TRBD1. Germline V gene lookup returns CDR1 LGHNA and CDR2 YNFKEQ. The CDR3 is 16 residues long. Unmatched junction bases numbered 6, after V lost 4 bases and J lost 0 bases.